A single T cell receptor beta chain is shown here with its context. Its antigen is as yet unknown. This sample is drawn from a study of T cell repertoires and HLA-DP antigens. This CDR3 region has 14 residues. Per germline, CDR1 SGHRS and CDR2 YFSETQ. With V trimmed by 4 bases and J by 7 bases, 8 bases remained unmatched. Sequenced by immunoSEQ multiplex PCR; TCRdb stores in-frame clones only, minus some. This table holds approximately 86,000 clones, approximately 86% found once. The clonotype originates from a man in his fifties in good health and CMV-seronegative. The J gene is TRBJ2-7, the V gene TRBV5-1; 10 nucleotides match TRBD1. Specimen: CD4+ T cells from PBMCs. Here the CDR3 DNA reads TGCGCCAGCAGCCTCGGGACAGGGGTTTGGGAGCAGTACTTC. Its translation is CASSLGTGVWEQYF.